This T cell receptor (beta chain) was sequenced for a study of blood T cell repertoires in COVID-19. For the study at large: PBMCs, B-cell-depleted T cells, or T cells provided the cDNA or gDNA that made up the material.

Methods used by the authors: How many nucleated cells were present was estimated from reference gene primer amplification. Clones were read by immunoSEQ multiplex PCR, and TCRdb kept only the in-frame ones, dropping some. The V and J calls and clone size are taken from that table; D and trimming were inferred from the DNA. Altogether about 310,000 clones are present, around 85% being singletons, with the ten largest covering roughly 2.3%. The J segment lost 4 bases and the V segment lost 0 bases, leaving 3 bases of the junction unmatched. This CDR3 region has 16 residues. Germline assignment: CDR1 SGDLS and CDR2 YYNGEE. Recruitment covered about two dozen US areas and drew participants whose ages spanned roughly 18 to 90 years. Categorization into cohorts depended on clinical history that participants reported.

The source is a man younger than 40 who had recovered from COVID-19. V is TRBV9 and J is TRBJ2-1; 11 nucleotides align to TRBD2. The sequenced sample consisted of PBMCs or T cells enriched from blood (not recorded which). The CDR3 DNA reads as TGTGCCAGCAGCGTAGGTGCTAGCGGGGGGTACAATGAGCAGTTCTTC. Translating gives CASSVGASGGYNEQFF. Full variable domain (missing parts from reference TRBV9 and TRBJ2-1): DSGVTQTPKHLITATGQRVTLRCSPRSGDLSVYWYQQSLDQGLQFLIQYYNGEERAKGNILERFSAQQFPDLHSELNLSSLELGDSALYFCASSVGASGGYNEQFFGPGTRLTVL.